This T cell receptor beta chain is from a study of CD8+ T cells in alopecia areata. As regards this clone: No antigen is known for it. Germline and genes: mouse. The observed sequence ends 4 residues before the CDR3 terminus, with the missing tail filled in from the germline J gene.

The CDR3 contains 13 residues. The germline V gene encodes CDR1 FNHDT and CDR2 SITEND (reference sequence). The V end was cut by 6 bases, the J end by 0 bases, with 9 bases between. Study-wide points: TCR sharing was clearer in mice than between patients, perhaps partly owing to patient HLA diversity.

RNA, once extracted, was reverse transcribed into cDNA for use as the sequencing template. Assay: immunoSEQ multiplex PCR; the TCRdb copy retains only in-frame clones and omits some. In total the sample includes under 350,000 clones, none of them seen once. Scientists pooled cutaneous lymph node cells and sorted them on CD4, CD8alpha, NKG2D, NKG2ACE and other markers. The chain carries TRBV19 and TRBJ1-1, with D possibly matching TRBD1 (5 bases). The material sequenced was CD4+ T cells sorted from a lymph node. This receptor was taken from a C3H/HeJ mouse with alopecia areata. Strain haplotype at MHC: H2-k. The CDR3 spells CASTGTPNTEVFF. CDR3 DNA, as far as it was read: TGTGCCAGCACGGGGACTCCAAACACA.